A selection of T cell receptor beta chains follows, all from one sample in a study of CD8+ T cells in alopecia areata. The repertoire was sequenced with immunoSEQ multiplex PCR; TCRdb's copy has only in-frame clones and lacks some. The sample carries about 190,000 clones, 60% recorded once. The source material was CD4+ T cells sorted from blood, sampled at week 4, from a patient treated with tofacitinib. All receptors derive from a human donor with alopecia areata. CDR3s include the opening cysteine and the closing phenylalanine or tryptophan. D genes are given only for firm matches. A row's size may be missing; if present it is once, few, many or a size class.

V gene: TRBV7-9; J gene: TRBJ2-7; clone size: -; CDR3 length: 15; D gene: -; CDR3 DNA: TGTGCCAGCAGCTTAGGTGGGACCCAATCCTACGAGCAGTACTTC; CDR3 protein: CASSLGGTQSYEQYF
V gene: TRBV4-1; J gene: TRBJ2-7; clone size: -; CDR3 length: 17; D gene: -; CDR3 DNA: TGCGCCAGCAGCCAAGATGGTTTAAGCGCGGGATGGTACGAGCAGTACTTC; CDR3 protein: CASSQDGLSAGWYEQYF
V gene: TRBV29-1; J gene: TRBJ2-6; clone size: -; CDR3 length: 16; D gene: TRBD1; CDR3 DNA: TGCAGCGTTGAAGGGACAGGGGGTTCTGGGGCCAACGTCCTGACTTTC; CDR3 protein: CSVEGTGGSGANVLTF
V gene: TRBV30; J gene: TRBJ2-7; clone size: -; CDR3 length: 17; D gene: TRBD1; CDR3 DNA: TGTGCCTGGGAACAAATAAGGCCAGGGGGCTTCCAGTACGAGCAGTACTTC; CDR3 protein: CAWEQIRPGGFQYEQYF
V gene: TRBV7-8; J gene: TRBJ2-3; clone size: few; CDR3 length: 13; D gene: -; CDR3 DNA: TGTGCCAGCAGCTTAGCGCAGGGCCAGACGCAGTATTTT; CDR3 protein: CASSLAQGQTQYF
V gene: TRBV7-2; J gene: TRBJ1-2; clone size: -; CDR3 length: 13; D gene: -; CDR3 DNA: TGTGCCAGCAGCTTAATACGGGACTATGGCTACACCTTC; CDR3 protein: CASSLIRDYGYTF
V gene: TRBV6-5; J gene: TRBJ1-2; clone size: few; CDR3 length: 14; D gene: -; CDR3 DNA: TGTGCCAGCAGTTACTCCCGGGGGCTCTATGGCTACACCTTC; CDR3 protein: CASSYSRGLYGYTF
V gene: TRBV6-5; J gene: TRBJ2-6; clone size: -; CDR3 length: 14; D gene: -; CDR3 DNA: TGTGCCAGCAGTATGGGCGGAGGGGCCAACGTCCTGACTTTC; CDR3 protein: CASSMGGGANVLTF
V gene: TRBV7-6; J gene: TRBJ2-7; clone size: once; CDR3 length: 16; D gene: TRBD2; CDR3 DNA: TGTGCCAGCAGCTTAGAATTGGCGGGAGCAAGGTACGAGCAGTACTTC; CDR3 protein: CASSLELAGARYEQYF
V gene: TRBV7-2; J gene: TRBJ2-7; clone size: few; CDR3 length: 14; D gene: -; CDR3 DNA: TGTGCCAGCACCCTACCCAGCAGGGCCAACGAGCAGTACTTC; CDR3 protein: CASTLPSRANEQYF